The rows below give T cell receptor beta chains drawn from one sample of a study of radiotherapy plus CTLA-4 blockade in lung cancer. Profiling relied on immunoSEQ multiplex PCR, and the TCRdb table lists in-frame clones only, not all of them. The table lists roughly 32,000 clones, roughly 71% of them singletons. Sequenced material: peripheral blood, taken from a patient treated with radiotherapy plus ipilimumab. The receptors originated from a human donor with non-small cell lung cancer who had stable disease on radiotherapy plus ipilimumab. The CDR3 runs from the conserved cysteine through the conserved F or W. Fields, in order: clone size, J gene, V gene, CDR3 length, D gene, CDR3 protein, CDR3 DNA. D genes are given only for firm matches. The size entry is marked missing in some rows and otherwise reads once, few, many or a size class.

NA,TRBJ2-1,TRBV10-3,16,TRBD2,CAISEFTSGRAREQFF,TGTGCCATCAGTGAGTTTACTAGCGGGAGGGCCAGGGAGCAGTTCTTC
NA,TRBJ2-2,TRBV5-1,15,NA,CASSPLTVNTGELFF,TGCGCCAGCAGCCCACTGACCGTTAACACCGGGGAGCTGTTTTTT
NA,TRBJ1-1,TRBV19,15,NA,CAIPDPQVSDTEAFF,TGTGCCATCCCAGACCCCCAGGTTTCGGACACTGAAGCTTTCTTT
NA,TRBJ2-4,TRBV12-5,15,NA,CASGLVQMGRVIQYF,TGTGCTAGTGGTTTGGTACAAATGGGTCGCGTCATTCAGTACTTC
few,TRBJ2-6,TRBV19,14,NA,CASSVGSGANVLTF,TGTGCCAGTAGTGTGGGGTCTGGGGCCAACGTCCTGACTTTC
NA,TRBJ1-3,TRBV7-2,18,TRBD1,CASSLASGTAGPGNTIYF,TGTGCCAGCAGCTTAGCGTCCGGGACAGCCGGGCCTGGAAACACCATATATTTT
NA,TRBJ1-1,TRBV11-2,14,NA,CASSLTPPGTEAFF,TGTGCCAGCAGCTTGACCCCCCCCGGTACTGAAGCTTTCTTT
NA,TRBJ2-3,TRBV5-4,15,TRBD2,CATTALAGSSDTQYF,TGTGCCACCACGGCCCTAGCGGGAAGTTCAGATACGCAGTATTTT
NA,TRBJ1-4,TRBV9,15,NA,CASSADTTTNEKLFF,TGTGCCAGCAGCGCGGACACCACAACTAATGAAAAACTGTTTTTT
NA,TRBJ1-5,TRBV27,15,NA,CASSPDRRGNQPQHF,TGTGCCAGCAGTCCCGACAGGAGAGGCAATCAGCCCCAGCATTTT
NA,TRBJ2-7,TRBV4-1,16,NA,CASSQTTGRRGYEQYF,TGCGCCAGCAGCCAAACCACAGGGAGGAGAGGCTACGAGCAGTACTTC
NA,TRBJ1-5,TRBV6-1,16,NA,CASSEIPGQTNQPQHF,TGTGCCAGCAGTGAAATCCCTGGACAGACCAATCAGCCCCAGCATTTT
NA,TRBJ2-1,TRBV12-5,15,TRBD2,CASGLAGSSYNEQFF,TGTGCTAGTGGTTTAGCGGGATCCTCCTACAATGAGCAGTTCTTC
NA,TRBJ2-3,TRBV6-5,15,NA,CASSYSGGPSDTQYF,TGTGCCAGCAGTTACTCAGGTGGTCCGTCCGATACGCAGTATTTT
NA,TRBJ1-1,TRBV28,14,NA,CASSFSRKNTEAFF,TGTGCCAGCAGTTTTTCGAGGAAGAACACTGAAGCTTTCTTT
NA,TRBJ2-5,TRBV11-3,13,NA,CASSPASWETQYF,TGTGCCAGCAGTCCGGCGTCATGGGAGACCCAGTACTTC
NA,TRBJ2-1,TRBV5-6,12,NA,CASSHGHNEQFF,TGTGCCAGCAGCCACGGCCACAATGAGCAGTTCTTC
NA,TRBJ2-2,TRBV7-2,15,NA,CASSFTLENTGELFF,TGTGCCAGCAGCTTTACCCTAGAGAACACCGGGGAGCTGTTTTTT
few,TRBJ2-5,TRBV2,14,TRBD1,CASSPLTGSETQYF,TGTGCCAGCAGCCCTCTGACAGGGTCAGAGACCCAGTACTTC
NA,TRBJ2-7,TRBV7-3,14,TRBD2,CASSSGLAGGEQYF,TGTGCCAGCAGCTCGGGACTAGCGGGAGGAGAGCAGTACTTC
NA,TRBJ2-1,TRBV6-5,14,NA,CASRAQGGYNEQFF,TGTGCCAGCAGGGCCCAGGGGGGGTACAATGAGCAGTTCTTC
NA,TRBJ2-1,TRBV5-1,14,NA,CASSLATLRNEQFF,TGCGCCAGCAGCTTGGCGACCCTTCGGAATGAGCAGTTCTTC
NA,TRBJ2-7,TRBV2,12,NA,CASGIRRYEQYF,TGTGCCAGCGGGATCAGGAGATACGAGCAGTACTTC
NA,TRBJ2-3,TRBV14,13,NA,CASSQDYGFTQYF,TGTGCCAGCAGCCAAGATTACGGCTTTACGCAGTATTTT
NA,TRBJ1-5,TRBV18,15,NA,CASSDDYGGNQPQHF,TGTGCCAGCTCCGACGATTACGGGGGCAATCAGCCCCAGCATTTT
NA,TRBJ1-4,TRBV19,15,NA,CASSFTDATNEKLFF,TGTGCCAGTAGTTTTACTGATGCAACTAATGAAAAACTGTTTTTT
NA,TRBJ1-5,TRBV29-1,12,NA,CSVGIGGQPQHF,TGCAGCGTTGGAATCGGGGGTCAGCCCCAGCATTTT
NA,TRBJ2-7,TRBV28,15,NA,CASSFLRQVSYEQYF,TGTGCCAGCAGTTTCCTCCGACAGGTGTCCTACGAGCAGTACTTC
NA,TRBJ1-3,TRBV29-1,12,NA,CSGGTKGNTIYF,TGCAGCGGTGGGACAAAAGGAAACACCATATATTTT
NA,TRBJ2-3,TRBV18,14,NA,CASSPGPDTDTQYF,TGTGCCAGCTCACCTGGGCCGGACACAGATACGCAGTATTTT
NA,TRBJ1-1,TRBV5-1,14,NA,CASSIQHENTEAFF,TGCGCCAGCAGCATACAACACGAGAACACTGAAGCTTTCTTT
few,TRBJ2-2,TRBV14,13,NA,CASSPFATGELFF,TGTGCCAGCAGCCCTTTTGCCACCGGGGAGCTGTTTTTT
few,TRBJ2-1,TRBV6-4,15,TRBD2,CASSEAAGGYNEQFF,TGTGCCAGCAGTGAAGCAGCGGGAGGATACAATGAGCAGTTCTTC
NA,TRBJ1-3,TRBV19,15,TRBD1,CASSTTGGAGNTIYF,TGTGCCAGTAGTACAACAGGGGGCGCTGGAAACACCATATATTTT
NA,TRBJ2-7,TRBV7-9,12,NA,CASSHGAGEQYF,TGTGCCAGCAGCCATGGGGCAGGCGAGCAGTACTTC
few,TRBJ2-7,TRBV2,17,TRBD2,CASTSGRRGARSYEQYF,TGTGCCAGCACCAGTGGGCGGCGGGGGGCTCGCTCCTACGAGCAGTACTTC
few,TRBJ2-1,TRBV9,15,NA,CASSVAGTSLNEQFF,TGTGCCAGCAGCGTAGCAGGGACGAGTCTCAATGAGCAGTTCTTC
NA,TRBJ2-1,TRBV6-5,15,NA,CASRAYVQGLNEQFF,TGTGCCAGCAGGGCCTATGTACAGGGTTTGAATGAGCAGTTCTTC
once,TRBJ2-7,TRBV12-5,14,NA,CASGLGGGSYEQYF,TGTGCTAGTGGTTTAGGGGGAGGATCTTACGAGCAGTACTTC
NA,TRBJ1-1,TRBV6-6,14,NA,CASSPLQGNTEAFF,TGTGCCAGCAGCCCCTTACAGGGGAACACTGAAGCTTTCTTT
NA,TRBJ2-3,TRBV7-9,14,NA,CASSLGGGPDTQYF,TGTGCCAGCAGCCTAGGTGGGGGCCCAGATACGCAGTATTTT
NA,TRBJ1-4,TRBV10-3,13,NA,CAISEGPAEKLFF,TGTGCCATCAGTGAGGGGCCCGCTGAAAAACTGTTTTTT
NA,TRBJ2-7,TRBV19,13,NA,CASSKLSGGEQYF,TGTGCCAGTAGTAAATTGTCAGGTGGCGAGCAGTACTTC
few,TRBJ1-6,TRBV9,14,NA,CASSVEQKNSPLHF,TGTGCCAGCAGCGTAGAACAGAAAAATTCACCCCTCCACTTT
NA,TRBJ2-1,TRBV27,15,NA,CASSFSGDQYNEQFF,TGTGCCAGCAGTTTCTCCGGGGACCAATACAATGAGCAGTTCTTC
NA,TRBJ2-1,TRBV29-1,12,NA,CSVAYSGSEQFF,TGCAGCGTTGCTTATAGCGGTAGTGAGCAGTTCTTC
medium-sized,TRBJ1-1,TRBV6-1,13,NA,CASTRTGMIRAFF,TGTGCCAGCACTAGGACGGGAATGATTCGAGCTTTCTTT
NA,TRBJ2-1,TRBV4-3,14,NA,CASSLTTGYNEQFF,TGCGCCAGCAGCCTTACGACTGGTTACAATGAGCAGTTCTTC
NA,TRBJ1-2,TRBV18,15,TRBD1,CASSSGQGASYGYTF,TGTGCCAGCTCATCAGGACAGGGGGCGAGCTATGGCTACACCTTC
few,TRBJ1-1,TRBV6-5,14,NA,CASSVQPGDTEAFF,TGTGCCAGCAGTGTGCAGCCCGGGGACACTGAAGCTTTCTTT
once,TRBJ2-3,TRBV9,14,NA,CASSGGFRTDTQYF,TGTGCCAGCAGCGGCGGGTTCCGCACAGATACGCAGTATTTT
medium-sized,TRBJ1-5,TRBV9,13,TRBD1,CASSRTHGTDLHF,TGTGCCAGCAGCAGAACACACGGGACAGATCTGCATTTT
NA,TRBJ1-5,TRBV7-2,14,NA,CASSLWTVNQPQHF,TGTGCCAGCAGCTTATGGACGGTGAATCAGCCCCAGCATTTT
NA,TRBJ1-5,TRBV27,15,TRBD1,CASSLGQGGSQPQHF,TGTGCCAGCAGTTTGGGACAGGGGGGATCGCAGCCCCAGCATTTT
NA,TRBJ1-2,TRBV6-5,15,TRBD1,CASRREGGPIYGYTF,TGTGCCAGCCGAAGAGAAGGGGGCCCAATTTATGGCTACACCTTC
NA,TRBJ2-6,TRBV27,15,NA,CASSFSRPGANVLTF,TGTGCCAGCAGTTTTTCGCGTCCTGGGGCCAACGTCCTGACTTTC